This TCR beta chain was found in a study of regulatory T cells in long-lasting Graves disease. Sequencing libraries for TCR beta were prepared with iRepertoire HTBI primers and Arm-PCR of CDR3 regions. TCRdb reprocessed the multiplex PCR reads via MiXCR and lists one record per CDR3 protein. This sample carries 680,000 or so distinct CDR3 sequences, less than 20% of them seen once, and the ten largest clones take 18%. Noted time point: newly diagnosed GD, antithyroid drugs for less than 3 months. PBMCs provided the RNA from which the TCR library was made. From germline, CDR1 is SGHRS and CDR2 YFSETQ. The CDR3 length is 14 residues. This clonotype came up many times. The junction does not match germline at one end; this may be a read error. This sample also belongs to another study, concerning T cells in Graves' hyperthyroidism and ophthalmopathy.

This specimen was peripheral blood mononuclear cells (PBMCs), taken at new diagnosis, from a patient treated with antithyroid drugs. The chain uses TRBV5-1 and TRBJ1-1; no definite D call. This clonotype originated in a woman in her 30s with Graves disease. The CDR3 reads CASSLEGRNTEAFF. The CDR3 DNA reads TGTGCCAGCAGTTTAGAAGGCCGGAACACTGAAGCTTTCTTT.